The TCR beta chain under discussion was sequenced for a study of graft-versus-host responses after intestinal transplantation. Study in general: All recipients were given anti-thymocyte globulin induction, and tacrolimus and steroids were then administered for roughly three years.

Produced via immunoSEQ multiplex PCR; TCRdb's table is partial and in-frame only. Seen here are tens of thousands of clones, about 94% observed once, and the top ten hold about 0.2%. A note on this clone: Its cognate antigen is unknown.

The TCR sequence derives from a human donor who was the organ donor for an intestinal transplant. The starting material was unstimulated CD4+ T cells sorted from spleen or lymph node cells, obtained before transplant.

For the CDR3, the DNA is TGTGCCAGCAGTCAGGTAGCTAACTATGGCTACACCTTC. Its protein product is CASSQVANYGYTF. V usage is TRBV2 and J usage is TRBJ1-2, with D unresolved. This CDR3 is built from 13 residues. Between the trimmed V and J ends, which lost 5 bases and 0 bases, there was a span of 7 bases. The V gene's germline CDR1 is SNHLY and CDR2 FYNNEI.